This TCR beta chain was sequenced during a study of cytomegalovirus exposure and HLA in healthy donors. Deletions cut 0 bases from V and 4 bases from J, with 6 bases between. The CDR3 totals 13 residues. CDR1 SGHRS and CDR2 YFSETQ come from the germline V gene. The primer mix had 60 Vbeta and 13 Jbeta primers. Using immunoSEQ multiplex PCR, the repertoire was profiled, and TCRdb retains in-frame clones only, with some absent. The table includes under 150,000 clones, roughly 71% detected once. The sequencing sample was made of PBMCs. This TCR was sampled from a man between 18 and 35 years old in good health and CMV-seropositive. This chain uses TRBV5-1 with TRBJ2-3; no clear D. The DNA of the CDR3 is TGCGCCAGCAGCTTGGTTTTAGCAGATACGCAGTATTTT. Its translation: CASSLVLADTQYF. Based on the CDR3 plus reference TRBV5-1 and TRBJ2-3, the full variable domain is KAGVTQTPRYLIKTRGQQVTLSCSPISGHRSVSWYQQTPGQGLQFLFEYFSETQRNKGNFPGRFSGRQFSNSRSEMNVSTLELGDSALYLCASSLVLADTQYFGPGTRLTVL.